This entry lists 16 T cell receptor beta chains sequenced from one sample in a study of Ad26.COV2.S vaccination and SARS-CoV-2 variants. Repertoires were generated with immunoSEQ multiplex PCR, while TCRdb's copy carries only in-frame clones and drops some. The sample carries about 350,000 clones, 92% recorded once. The sequencing here drew on peripheral blood, taken after recovery from COVID-19. The source is a human donor who had recovered from COVID-19.

The chain links TRBV18 to TRBJ1-4; D call uncertain. CDR3 size: 14 residues. The V end lost 3 bases, the J end lost 6 bases, and 11 bases lay between the germline ends. Germline V lookup: CDR1 KGHSH, CDR2 LQKENI. CDR3 loop: CASSPQEGYEKLFF. The CDR3 coding sequence is TGTGCCAGCTCACCGCAAGAGGGATATGAAAAACTGTTTTTT.

This chain links TRBV19 with TRBJ1-3; 10 nucleotides align to TRBD1. After removal of 5 bases from V and 2 bases from J, the junction contained 9 bases not matched to a gene. Germline lookup yields CDR1 LNHDA and CDR2 SQIVND (reference sequence). This CDR3 is built from 17 residues. The CDR3 sequence is CASSLPGQGTTGNTIYF. CDR3 sequence (DNA): TGTGCCAGTAGTTTACCGGGACAGGGGACGACTGGAAACACCATATATTTT. Full variable domain (outside the CDR3, taken from reference TRBV19 and TRBJ1-3): DGGITQSPKYLFRKEGQNVTLSCEQNLNHDAMYWYRQDPGQGLRLIYYSQIVNDFQKGDIAEGYSVSREKKESFPLTVTSAQKNPTAFYLCASSLPGQGTTGNTIYFGEGSWLTVV.

This clone appeared a few times. This chain connects TRBV6-6 to TRBJ1-3; D gene ambiguous. The V and J ends lost 4 bases and 0 bases respectively, with 10 bases between them. CDR1 and CDR2 (germline): MNHNY, SVGAGI (reference sequence). The CDR3 is made up of 15 amino acids. Written as DNA, the CDR3 is TGTGCCAGCAGTTTAGGACGGAGCTCTGGAAACACCATATATTTT. Its protein product is CASSLGRSSGNTIYF.

The chain combines TRBV2 with TRBJ1-6, with TRBD1 matching over 9 bases. The CDR3 contains 13 residues. The junction had 3 bases not matched to a gene; V was cut back by 6 bases and J by 9 bases. CDR1 is SNHLY and CDR2 is FYNNEI in the germline V gene. Written as DNA, the CDR3 is TGTGCCAGCAGGGGACAGGGAGGTTCACCCCTCCACTTT. The encoded protein is CASRGQGGSPLHF.

This chain links TRBV6-2 or TRBV6-3 with TRBJ1-5; no clear D. The germline V gene encodes CDR1 MNHEY and CDR2 SVGEGT. V was shortened by 6 bases and J by 5 bases, with 14 bases between the two germline ends. The CDR3 runs to 14 residues. As DNA, the CDR3 is TGTGCCAGCAGCTCGGACGCTTCGGATCAGCCCCAGCATTTT. Translated: CASSSDASDQPQHF.

This clone was counted only a few times. CDR3 loop: CASSLDQLAGVETQYF. Written as DNA, the CDR3 is TGTGCCAGCAGCTTAGATCAACTAGCGGGGGTAGAGACCCAGTACTTC. V and J are TRBV11-2 and TRBJ2-5; 11 nucleotides match TRBD2. Germline V CDR1 and CDR2: SGHAT, FQNNGV. The V segment lost 0 bases and the J segment 4 bases; nucleotides outside the gene matches: 4. There are 16 residues in the CDR3. Supplemented by reference TRBV11-2 and TRBJ2-5, the full variable domain reads EAGVAQSPRYKIIEKRQSVAFWCNPISGHATLYWYQQILGQGPKLLIQFQNNGVVDDSQLPKDRFSAERLKGVDSTLKIQPAKLEDSAVYLCASSLDQLAGVETQYFGPGTRLLVL.

The V gene is TRBV7-9, the J gene TRBJ2-5; possibly TRBD1 or TRBD2 for D (5 bases each). The CDR3 runs to 15 residues. Germline loops: CDR1 SEHNR, CDR2 FQNEAQ (reference sequence). V lost 0 bases, J lost 0 bases, and 8 bases lay in between. DNA of the CDR3: TGTGCCAGCAGCTTAGCCGGGGCCAACCAAGAGACCCAGTACTTC. Translation gives CASSLAGANQETQYF.

The rearrangement joins TRBV19 to TRBJ2-7; D may correspond to TRBD1 or TRBD2 (7 bases each). Between the trimmed V and J ends, which lost 5 bases and 5 bases, there was a span of 13 bases. The CDR3 runs to 13 residues. Germline V gene lookup returns CDR1 LNHDA and CDR2 SQIVND (reference sequence). The CDR3: CASSPQGGDEQYF. CDR3 bases: TGTGCCAGTAGTCCCCAGGGGGGGGACGAGCAGTACTTC.

The CDR3 protein is CASSIGGGTNTGELFF. In DNA form, the CDR3 reads TGTGCCAGTAGTATTGGCGGGGGTACAAACACCGGGGAGCTGTTTTTT. V and J are TRBV19 and TRBJ2-2, with 7 positions matching TRBD2. With V trimmed by 3 bases and J by 2 bases, 6 bases remained unmatched. The CDR3 spans 16 residues. Per the germline V gene, CDR1 is LNHDA and CDR2 is SQIVND (reference sequence).

The chain uses TRBV11-2 and TRBJ1-1; D is ambiguous. This CDR3 has 15 amino acids. Germline V lookup: CDR1 SGHAT, CDR2 FQNNGV. Trimming removed 4 bases from V and 0 bases from J, with 12 bases in between. CDR3 DNA: TGTGCCAGCAGCTCGGTGAGTCTTCTGAACACTGAAGCTTTCTTT. It is translated as CASSSVSLLNTEAFF.

The chain has TRBV4-1 and TRBJ2-2, with D possibly TRBD2 on 6 matching bases. The CDR3 has 15 amino acids. Trimming shortened V by 4 bases and J by 6 bases, and 15 bases separated the two germline ends. Germline V gene data show CDR1 as MGHRA and CDR2 as YSYEKL. CDR3 in amino acids: CASSPRLEGAGELFF. The DNA of the CDR3 is TGCGCCAGCAGCCCTCGACTAGAAGGAGCCGGGGAGCTGTTTTTT.

The chain links TRBV18 to TRBJ2-7; D gene ambiguous. Germline CDR1 is KGHSH and CDR2 is LQKENI. V was pared by 6 bases and J by 5 bases, with 11 bases between. The CDR3 is made up of 12 amino acids. CDR3 nucleotides: TGTGCCAGCTCCCCCACAGTGGACGAGCAGTACTTC. Translation gives CASSPTVDEQYF.

The chain carries TRBV5-5 and TRBJ1-1, with no clear D. Germline V gene data show CDR1 as SGHKS and CDR2 as YYEKEE (reference sequence). V was clipped by 3 bases and J by 5 bases, with 17 bases between them. CDR3 length equals 15 residues. The CDR3 sequence: CASSYTGLRLTEAFF. The CDR3 DNA reads as TGTGCCAGCAGCTACACCGGCCTCCGGCTAACTGAAGCTTTCTTT.

This clone was seen once. The chain joins TRBV27 to TRBJ2-7; tentatively, D is TRBD1 or TRBD2 (6 bases each). The germline V gene encodes CDR1 MNHEY and CDR2 SMNVEV (reference sequence). Trimming pared 4 bases from V and 5 bases from J, leaving 15 bases between. CDR3 length: 14 amino acids. The CDR3: CASSSRGLVHEQYF. The CDR3, as DNA: TGTGCCAGCAGTTCCCGGGGGCTGGTCCACGAGCAGTACTTC.

The J gene is TRBJ2-3, the V gene TRBV5-4; TRBD2 matches at 11 bases. With 4 bases clipped from V and 1 base from J, the junction kept 2 bases outside the gene matches. Germline V gives CDR1 SGHNT, CDR2 YYREEE (reference sequence). The CDR3 runs to 15 residues. The CDR3 nucleotides are TGTGCCAGCAGCCCGACTAGCGGGGGCACAGATACGCAGTATTTT. As protein: CASSPTSGGTDTQYF.

The gene calls are TRBV19 and TRBJ2-7, with D unresolved. The V end lost 1 base, the J end lost 5 bases, and 6 bases lay between the germline ends. CDR1 is LNHDA and CDR2 is SQIVND in the germline V gene (reference sequence). This CDR3 has 12 residues. The CDR3 sequence: CASSIGGNEQYF. The CDR3 region has the DNA TGTGCCAGTAGTATAGGCGGAAACGAGCAGTACTTC.